This TCR beta chain was found in a study of blood T cell repertoires in COVID-19. Study summary: The recovered donors of Cohort 3 showed two negative PCRs, clearance, or symptom resolution.

Sequencing used immunoSEQ multiplex PCR; TCRdb keeps in-frame clones, though not all of them. The sample holds hundreds of thousands of clones, about 90% seen once. Enrolled through a virtual design, the participants were between roughly 18 and 90 years of age and came from about two dozen US areas. Germline CDR1 MGHRA, CDR2 YSYEKL. The CDR3 spans 15 residues. Trimming at V came to 4 bases and at J to 7 bases, leaving 9 bases not matched to a gene. The chain has TRBV4-1 and TRBJ2-1; 8 positions match TRBD1. The specimen was PBMCs or T cells enriched from blood (not recorded which). The origin of this receptor is a woman aged 45-65 years in a cohort exposed to, infected with or recovered from COVID-19 (not recorded which). This chain's CDR3 is CASSRADREGNEQFF. CDR3 bases: TGCGCCAGCAGCCGAGCGGACAGGGAAGGAAATGAGCAGTTCTTC.